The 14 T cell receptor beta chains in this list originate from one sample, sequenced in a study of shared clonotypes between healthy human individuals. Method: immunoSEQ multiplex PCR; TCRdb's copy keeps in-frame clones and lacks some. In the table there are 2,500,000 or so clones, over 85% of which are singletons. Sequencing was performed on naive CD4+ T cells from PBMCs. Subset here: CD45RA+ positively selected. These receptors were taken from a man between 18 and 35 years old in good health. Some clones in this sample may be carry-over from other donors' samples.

The CDR3 DNA is TGCGCCAGCAGCCAAGATGGAATCGCCACTGAAGCTTTCTTT. The encoded protein is CASSQDGIATEAFF. The chain couples TRBV4-3 to TRBJ1-1; D call uncertain. Germline V gene lookup returns CDR1 LGHNA and CDR2 YSLEER. V was clipped by 0 bases and J by 4 bases, with 9 bases between them. CDR3 length equals 14 residues.

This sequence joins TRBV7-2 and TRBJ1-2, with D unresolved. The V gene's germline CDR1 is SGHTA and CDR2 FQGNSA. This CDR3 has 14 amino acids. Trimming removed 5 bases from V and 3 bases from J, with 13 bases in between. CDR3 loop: CASSRRQRDYGYTF. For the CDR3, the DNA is TGTGCCAGCAGCCGTCGACAAAGGGACTATGGCTACACCTTC.

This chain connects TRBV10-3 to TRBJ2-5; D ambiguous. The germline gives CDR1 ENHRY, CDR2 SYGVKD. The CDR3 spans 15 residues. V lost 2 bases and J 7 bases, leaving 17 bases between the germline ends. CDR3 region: CAISETDMPFATQYF. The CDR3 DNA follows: TGTGCCATCAGTGAGACCGACATGCCCTTTGCGACCCAGTACTTC.

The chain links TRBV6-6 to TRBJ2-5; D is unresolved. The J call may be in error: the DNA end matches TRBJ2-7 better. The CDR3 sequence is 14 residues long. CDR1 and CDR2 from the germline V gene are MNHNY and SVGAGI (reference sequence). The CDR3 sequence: CASRSEMFRDEQYF. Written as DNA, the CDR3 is TGTGCCAGCAGGTCGGAGATGTTCCGGGACGAGCAGTACTTC.

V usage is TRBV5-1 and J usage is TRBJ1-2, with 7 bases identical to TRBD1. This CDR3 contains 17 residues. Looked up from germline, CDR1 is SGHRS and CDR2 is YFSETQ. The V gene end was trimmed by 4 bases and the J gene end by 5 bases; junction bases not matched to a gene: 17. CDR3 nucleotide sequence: TGCGCCAGCAGCCCACGACAGGGATACCCCCCCGATTATGGCTACACCTTC. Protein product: CASSPRQGYPPDYGYTF.

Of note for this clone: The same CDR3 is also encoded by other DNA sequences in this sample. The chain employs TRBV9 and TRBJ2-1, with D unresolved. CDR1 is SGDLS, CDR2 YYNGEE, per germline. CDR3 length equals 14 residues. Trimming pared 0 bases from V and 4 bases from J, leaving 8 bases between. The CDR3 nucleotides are TGTGCCAGCAGCGTAGCTCTGGGGTACAATGAGCAGTTCTTC. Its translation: CASSVALGYNEQFF.

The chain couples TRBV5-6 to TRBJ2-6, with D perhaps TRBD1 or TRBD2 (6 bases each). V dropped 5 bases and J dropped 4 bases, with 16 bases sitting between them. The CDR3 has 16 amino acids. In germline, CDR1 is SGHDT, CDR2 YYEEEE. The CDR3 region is CASRRDTIRGANVLTF. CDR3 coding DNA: TGTGCCAGCAGGCGGGACACGATCCGCGGGGCCAACGTCCTGACTTTC.

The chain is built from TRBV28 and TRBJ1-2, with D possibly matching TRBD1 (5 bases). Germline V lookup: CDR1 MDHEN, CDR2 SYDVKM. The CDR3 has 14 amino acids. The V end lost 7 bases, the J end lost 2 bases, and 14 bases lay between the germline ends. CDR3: CASIRPRQNYGYTF. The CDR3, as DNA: TGTGCCAGCATTCGACCCCGACAGAACTATGGCTACACCTTC.

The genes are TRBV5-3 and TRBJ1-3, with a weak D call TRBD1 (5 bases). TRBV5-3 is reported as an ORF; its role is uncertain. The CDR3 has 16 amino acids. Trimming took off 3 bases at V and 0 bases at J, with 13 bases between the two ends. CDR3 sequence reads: CARSSGPSSSGNTIYF. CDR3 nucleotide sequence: TGTGCCAGAAGCTCGGGACCCTCGAGCTCTGGAAACACCATATATTTT.

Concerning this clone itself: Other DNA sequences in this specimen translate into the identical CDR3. CDR3: CASSLRAGELFF. In DNA form, the CDR3 reads TGTGCCAGCAGTCTTCGTGCCGGGGAGCTGTTTTTT. The rearrangement links TRBV7-9 to TRBJ2-2; D remains unclear. The CDR3 is 12 residues long. V lost 6 bases and J 6 bases, leaving 8 bases between the germline ends. Germline V lookup: CDR1 SEHNR, CDR2 FQNEAQ (reference sequence).

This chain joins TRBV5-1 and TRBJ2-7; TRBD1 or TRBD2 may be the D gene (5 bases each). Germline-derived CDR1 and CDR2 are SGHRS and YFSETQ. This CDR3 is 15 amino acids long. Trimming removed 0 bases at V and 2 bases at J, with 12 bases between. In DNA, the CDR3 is TGCGCCAGCAGCTTGGGGAACACGGGACCCTACGAGCAGTACTTC. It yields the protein CASSLGNTGPYEQYF.

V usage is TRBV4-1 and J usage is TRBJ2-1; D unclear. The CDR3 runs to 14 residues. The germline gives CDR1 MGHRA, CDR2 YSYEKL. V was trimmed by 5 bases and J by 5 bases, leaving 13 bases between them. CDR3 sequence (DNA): TGCGCCAGCAGCAGAACTCGACCCGACAATGAGCAGTTCTTC. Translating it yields CASSRTRPDNEQFF.

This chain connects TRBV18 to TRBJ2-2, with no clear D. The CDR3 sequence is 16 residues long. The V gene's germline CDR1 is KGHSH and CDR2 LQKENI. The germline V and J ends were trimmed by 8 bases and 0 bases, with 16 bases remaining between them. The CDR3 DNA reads TGTGCCAGCCCATCAATCCCACAAACGAACACCGGGGAGCTGTTTTTT. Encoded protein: CASPSIPQTNTGELFF.

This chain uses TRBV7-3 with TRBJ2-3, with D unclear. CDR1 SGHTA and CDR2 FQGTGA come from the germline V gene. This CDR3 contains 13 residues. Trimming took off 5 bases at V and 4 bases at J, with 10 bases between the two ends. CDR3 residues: CASSGEDPDTQYF. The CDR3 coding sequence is TGTGCCAGCAGCGGAGAAGACCCAGATACGCAGTATTTT.